This T cell receptor beta chain was captured in a study of T-cell memory formation after mild COVID-19. TCRdb analysed the 5' RACE reads with MiXCR anew, one entry per CDR3 protein. The sample has roughly 400,000 distinct CDR3 sequences; about 15% are singletons. The CDR3 sequence is 12 residues long. V was clipped by 3 bases and J by 5 bases, with 10 bases between them. In germline, CDR1 is DFQATT, CDR2 SNEGSKA (reference sequence). The chain is built from TRBV20-1 and TRBJ1-1, with D possibly matching TRBD1 (6 bases). Sequences were obtained from PBMCs or a T cell subset sorted from them (not recorded which). The TCR originated in a man younger than 35 who had mild COVID-19 (a few samples of this study predate the infection). Cell type and time point are not known. The CDR3 nucleotides read TGCAGTGCTAGTCCCAGGGGAACTGAAGCTTTCTTT. Translating gives CSASPRGTEAFF.